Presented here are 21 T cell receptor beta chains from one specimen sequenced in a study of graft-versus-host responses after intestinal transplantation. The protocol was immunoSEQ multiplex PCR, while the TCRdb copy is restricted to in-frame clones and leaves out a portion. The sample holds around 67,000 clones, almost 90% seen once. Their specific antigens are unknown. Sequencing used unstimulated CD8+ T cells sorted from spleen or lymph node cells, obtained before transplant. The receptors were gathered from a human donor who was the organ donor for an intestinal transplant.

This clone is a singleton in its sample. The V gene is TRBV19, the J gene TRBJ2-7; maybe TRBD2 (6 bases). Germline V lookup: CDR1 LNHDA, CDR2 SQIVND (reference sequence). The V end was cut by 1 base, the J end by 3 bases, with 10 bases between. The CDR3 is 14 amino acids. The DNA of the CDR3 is TGTGCCAGTAGTATAGGTCACGGGAGCTACGAGCAGTACGTC. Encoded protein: CASSIGHGSYEQYV.

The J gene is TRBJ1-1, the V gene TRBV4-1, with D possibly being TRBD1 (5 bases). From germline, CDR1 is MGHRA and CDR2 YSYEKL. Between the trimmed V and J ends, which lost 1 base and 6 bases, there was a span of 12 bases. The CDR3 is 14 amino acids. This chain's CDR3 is CASSQGGEGAEAFF. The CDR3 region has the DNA TGCGCCAGCAGCCAAGGGGGGGAAGGGGCTGAAGCTTTCTTT.

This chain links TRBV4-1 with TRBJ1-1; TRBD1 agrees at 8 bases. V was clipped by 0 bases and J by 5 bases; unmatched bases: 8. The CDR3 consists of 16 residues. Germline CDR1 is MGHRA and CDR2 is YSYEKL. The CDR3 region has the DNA TGCGCCAGCAGCCAAGAGACAGGGGCTAGTTTAACTGAAGCTTTCTTT. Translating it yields CASSQETGASLTEAFF.

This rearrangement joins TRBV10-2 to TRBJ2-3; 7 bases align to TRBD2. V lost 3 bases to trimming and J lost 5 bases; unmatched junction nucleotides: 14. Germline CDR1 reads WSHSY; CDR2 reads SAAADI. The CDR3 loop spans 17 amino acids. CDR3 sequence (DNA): TGCGCCAGCAGTGATATTCGACTCGCGGGGGAGTTAGATACGCAGTATTTT. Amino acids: CASSDIRLAGELDTQYF.

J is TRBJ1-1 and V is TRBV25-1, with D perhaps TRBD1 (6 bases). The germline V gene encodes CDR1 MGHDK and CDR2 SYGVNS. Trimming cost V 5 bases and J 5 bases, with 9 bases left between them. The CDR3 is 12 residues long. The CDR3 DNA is TGTGCCAGCAGTATTACAGGGACTGAAGCTTTCTTT. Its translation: CASSITGTEAFF.

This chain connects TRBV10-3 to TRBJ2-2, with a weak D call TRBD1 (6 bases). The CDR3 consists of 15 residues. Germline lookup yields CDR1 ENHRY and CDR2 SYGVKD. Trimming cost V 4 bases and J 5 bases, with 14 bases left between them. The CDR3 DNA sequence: TGTGCCATCAGTGCAAGTACTCAGGGGACCGGGGAGCTGTTTTTT. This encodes CAISASTQGTGELFF.

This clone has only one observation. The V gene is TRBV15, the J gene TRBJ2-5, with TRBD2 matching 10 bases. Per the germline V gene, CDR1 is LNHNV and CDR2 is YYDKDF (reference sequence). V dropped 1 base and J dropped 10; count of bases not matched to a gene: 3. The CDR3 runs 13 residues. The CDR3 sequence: CATSRASGGNQYF. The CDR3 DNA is TGTGCCACCAGCAGAGCTAGCGGGGGAAACCAGTACTTC.

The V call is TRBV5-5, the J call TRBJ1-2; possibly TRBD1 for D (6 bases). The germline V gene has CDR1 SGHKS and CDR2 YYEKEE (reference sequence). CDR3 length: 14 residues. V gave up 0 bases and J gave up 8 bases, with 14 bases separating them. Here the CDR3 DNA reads TGTGCCAGCAGCTTGGTTTTCATTACAGGGGGCTACACCTTC. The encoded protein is CASSLVFITGGYTF.

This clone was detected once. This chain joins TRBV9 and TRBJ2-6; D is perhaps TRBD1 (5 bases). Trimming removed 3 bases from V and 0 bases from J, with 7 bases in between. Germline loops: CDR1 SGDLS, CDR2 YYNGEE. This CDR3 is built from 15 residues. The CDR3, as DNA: TGTGCCAGCAGCGCCAGGGTCTCTGGGGCCAACGTCCTGACTTTC. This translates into CASSARVSGANVLTF.

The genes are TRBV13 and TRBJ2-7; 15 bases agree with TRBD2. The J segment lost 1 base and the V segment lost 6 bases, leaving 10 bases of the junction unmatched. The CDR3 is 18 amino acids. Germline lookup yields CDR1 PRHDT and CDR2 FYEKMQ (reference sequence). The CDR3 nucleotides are TGTGCCAGCAGTCCCGGGACTAGCGGGGGGTCTCCTTCCTACGAGCAGTACGTC. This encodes CASSPGTSGGSPSYEQYV.

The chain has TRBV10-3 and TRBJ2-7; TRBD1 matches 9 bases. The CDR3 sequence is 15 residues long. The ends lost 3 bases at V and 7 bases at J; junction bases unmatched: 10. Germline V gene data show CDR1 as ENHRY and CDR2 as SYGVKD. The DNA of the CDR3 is TGTGCCATCAGTGAAGCCGGGACAGGGCTACAAGAGCAGTACGTC. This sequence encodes CAISEAGTGLQEQYV.

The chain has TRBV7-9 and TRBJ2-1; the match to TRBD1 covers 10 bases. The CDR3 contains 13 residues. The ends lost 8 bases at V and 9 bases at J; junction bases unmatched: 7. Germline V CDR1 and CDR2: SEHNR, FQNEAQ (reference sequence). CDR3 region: CASWGGQGIEQFF. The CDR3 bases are TGTGCCAGCTGGGGGGGACAGGGGATTGAGCAGTTCTTC.

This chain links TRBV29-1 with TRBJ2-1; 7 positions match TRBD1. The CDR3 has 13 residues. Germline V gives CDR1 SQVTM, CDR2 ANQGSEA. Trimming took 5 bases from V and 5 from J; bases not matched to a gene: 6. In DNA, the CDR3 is TGCAGCGTTCTGACAGGGACCGACAATGAGCAGTTCTTC. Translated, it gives CSVLTGTDNEQFF.

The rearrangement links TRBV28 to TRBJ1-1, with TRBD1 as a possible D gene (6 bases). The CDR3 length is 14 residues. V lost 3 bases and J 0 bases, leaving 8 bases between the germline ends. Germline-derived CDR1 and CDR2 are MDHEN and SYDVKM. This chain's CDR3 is CASSLDSLNTEAFF. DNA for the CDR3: TGTGCCAGCAGTTTGGACAGCTTGAACACTGAAGCTTTCTTT. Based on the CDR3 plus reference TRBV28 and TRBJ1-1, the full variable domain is DVKVTQSSRYLVKRTGEKVFLECVQDMDHENMFWYRQDPGLGLRLIYFSYDVKMKEKGDIPEGYSVSREKKERFSLILESASTNQTSMYLCASSLDSLNTEAFFGQGTRLTVV.

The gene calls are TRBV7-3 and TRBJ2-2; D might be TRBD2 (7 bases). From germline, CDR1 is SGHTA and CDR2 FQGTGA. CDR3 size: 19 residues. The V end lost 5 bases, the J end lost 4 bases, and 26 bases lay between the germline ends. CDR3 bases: TGTGCCAGCAGCCCCATCCTAATGGGGGGGCAGTCGGGCACCGGGGAGCTGTTTTTT. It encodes CASSPILMGGQSGTGELFF. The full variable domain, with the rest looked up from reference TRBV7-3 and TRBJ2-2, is GAGVSQTPSNKVTEKGKYVELRCDPISGHTALYWYRQSLGQGPEFLIYFQGTGAADDSGLPNDRFFAVRPEGSVSTLKIQRTERGDSAVYLCASSPILMGGQSGTGELFFGEGSRLTVL.

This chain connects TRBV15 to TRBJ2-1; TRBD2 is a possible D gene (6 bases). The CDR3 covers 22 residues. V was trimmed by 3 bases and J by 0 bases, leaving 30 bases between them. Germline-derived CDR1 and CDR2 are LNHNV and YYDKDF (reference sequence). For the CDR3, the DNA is TGTGCCACCAGCAGGGCCCGGCAACCGGGACTGACGAAACTGAGCTCCTACAATGAGCAGTTCTTC. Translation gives CATSRARQPGLTKLSSYNEQFF. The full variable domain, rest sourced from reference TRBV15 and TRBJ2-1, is DAMVIQNPRYQVTQFGKPVTLSCSQTLNHNVMYWYQQKSSQAPKLLFHYYDKDFNNEADTPDNFQSRRPNTSFCFLDIRSPGLGDTAMYLCATSRARQPGLTKLSSYNEQFFGPGTRLTVL.

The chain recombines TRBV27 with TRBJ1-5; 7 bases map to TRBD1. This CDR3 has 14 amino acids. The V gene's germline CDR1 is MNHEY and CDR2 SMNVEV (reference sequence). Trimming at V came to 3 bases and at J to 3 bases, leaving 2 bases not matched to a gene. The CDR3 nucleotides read TGTGCCAGCAGTTTGGGACAGAACAATCAGCCCCAGCATTTT. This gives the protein CASSLGQNNQPQHF.

CDR3: CASSYSDRGGYGYTF. In nucleotides, the CDR3 is TGTGCCAGCAGTTACTCGGACAGGGGCGGCTATGGCTACACCTTC. The rearrangement links TRBV6-5 to TRBJ1-2; 9 bases match TRBD1. The CDR3 loop spans 15 amino acids. After removal of 0 bases from V and 4 bases from J, the junction contained 3 bases not matched to a gene. Germline loops: CDR1 MNHEY, CDR2 SVGAGI.

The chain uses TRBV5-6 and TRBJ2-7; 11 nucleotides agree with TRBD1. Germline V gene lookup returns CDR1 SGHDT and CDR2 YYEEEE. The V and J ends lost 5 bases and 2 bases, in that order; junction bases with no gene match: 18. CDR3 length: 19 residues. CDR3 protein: CASREGWTGGVSTPYEQYV. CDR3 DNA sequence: TGTGCCAGCAGGGAAGGGTGGACAGGGGGCGTTAGTACCCCCTACGAGCAGTACGTC.

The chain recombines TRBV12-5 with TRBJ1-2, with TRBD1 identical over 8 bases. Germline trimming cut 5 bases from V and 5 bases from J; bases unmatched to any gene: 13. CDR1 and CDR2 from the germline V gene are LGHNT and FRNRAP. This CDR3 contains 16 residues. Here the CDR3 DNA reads TGTGCTAGTGGTCCTTGGCCGGGACAGGACACTTATGGCTACACCTTC. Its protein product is CASGPWPGQDTYGYTF.

Here the CDR3 DNA reads TGCGCCAGCAGCCAAGATCGTGTAGCGGGGGAGGCCGGGGAGCTGTTTTTT. It translates to CASSQDRVAGEAGELFF. The chain joins TRBV4-1 to TRBJ2-2; TRBD2 aligns across 9 bases. The V and J ends lost 0 bases and 6 bases, in that order; junction bases with no gene match: 8. The CDR3 loop spans 17 amino acids. CDR1 MGHRA and CDR2 YSYEKL come from the germline V gene.